This T cell receptor (beta chain) was captured by sequencing in a study of technical replicates of blood from a few donors. Clones were read by immunoSEQ multiplex PCR, and TCRdb kept only the in-frame ones, dropping some. In the table there are over 70,000 clones, 95% of which are singletons. In this sample, this clone turned up once. Per germline, CDR1 SGDLS and CDR2 YYNGEE. Trimming cost V 4 bases and J 1 base, with 20 bases left between them. The CDR3 has 17 amino acids. The chain employs TRBV9 and TRBJ1-2; no reliable D call. This clonotype originated in a human donor in good health. The sample was T cells isolated from PBMCs. In DNA, the CDR3 is TGTGCCAGCAGCCGCAGCGGAAACAGCCGGAATAACTATGGCTACACCTTC. This translates into CASSRSGNSRNNYGYTF.